This TCR beta chain is drawn from a study of blood T cells in healthy people across ages. Study-wide findings and caveats: Calculation of diversity from one million T cells yielded estimates considered to be underestimates. A greater number of naive CD4+ cells and higher diversity distinguished long-lived donors from aged donors.

This clonotype was seen a few times. Its antigen is unidentified. Using a J-beta primer mix together with a sample-barcoded 5' primer, a second PCR was run for roughly 7 to 11 cycles. Researchers report that a template-switch adaptor with 12 random nucleotides tagged each cDNA molecule. One entry per CDR3 protein, called by TCRdb with MiXCR from the 5' RACE reads. This table holds 600,000 or so distinct CDR3 sequences, 20% to 25% found once. The sequencing input was blood. This clonotype originated in a man between 65 and 80 years old in good health.

The CDR3 loop reads CASSLQGASSETQYF. In DNA form, the CDR3 reads TGCGCCAGCAGCTTACAGGGGGCGTCTTCGGAGACCCAGTACTTC. The chain is built from TRBV5-1 and TRBJ2-5, with 9 bases lining up with TRBD1. Germline V gene lookup returns CDR1 SGHRS and CDR2 YFSETQ. The CDR3 consists of 15 residues. Trimming removed 2 bases from V and 5 bases from J; junction bases left unmatched: 7.